The 18 T cell receptor beta chains reported below all come from one sample, sequenced in a study of cytomegalovirus exposure and HLA in healthy donors. Clones were sequenced by immunoSEQ multiplex PCR, and TCRdb holds only the in-frame ones, with some missing. This sample has approximately 150,000 clones, with roughly 86% found just once. Source material: PBMCs. These receptors originate from a young man in good health and CMV-seropositive.

This clone is a singleton in its sample. The V and J genes are TRBV29-1 and TRBJ2-5; D remains ambiguous. Between the trimmed V and J ends, which lost 1 base and 0 bases, there was a span of 9 bases. CDR1 SQVTM and CDR2 ANQGSEA come from the germline V gene. The CDR3 runs 14 residues. CDR3 DNA: TGCAGCGTTGAAGGTCCTATGTACCAAGAGACCCAGTACTTC. This sequence encodes CSVEGPMYQETQYF.

This chain uses TRBV15 with TRBJ2-5, with TRBD1 identical over 11 bases. The V gene end was trimmed by 4 bases and the J gene end by 4 bases; junction bases not matched to a gene: 2. This CDR3 contains 14 residues. Germline CDR1 LNHNV, CDR2 YYDKDF (reference sequence). In DNA form, the CDR3 reads TGTGCCACCAGCATTGGACAGGGGGCAGAGACCCAGTACTTC. It yields the protein CATSIGQGAETQYF.

The chain combines TRBV5-4 with TRBJ2-5; a weak D match, TRBD1 (5 bases). Germline V CDR1 and CDR2: SGHNT, YYREEE (reference sequence). The CDR3 sequence is 15 residues long. V was trimmed by 1 base and J by 3 bases, leaving 13 bases between them. The CDR3 DNA reads TGTGCCAGCAGCTTGTTAGGCAGGGCCGAAGAGACCCAGTACTTC. This encodes CASSLLGRAEETQYF.

The rearrangement uses TRBV30 and TRBJ2-7, with D perhaps matching TRBD1 (6 bases). The CDR3 sequence is 12 residues long. The germline V gene has CDR1 GTSNPN and CDR2 SVGIG (reference sequence). The V gene lost 8 bases and the J gene lost 0 bases, with 11 bases spanning the gap. CDR3: CAGQQSSYEQYF. The CDR3 coding sequence is TGTGCCGGACAGCAGAGCTCCTACGAGCAGTACTTC.

J is TRBJ1-1 and V is TRBV6-6; D ambiguous. Trimming left V 6 bases short and J 0 bases short, with 8 bases between. The CDR3 totals 13 residues. Germline V CDR1 and CDR2: MNHNY, SVGAGI (reference sequence). CDR3 in DNA: TGTGCCAGCAGCCAAGACTTGAACACTGAAGCTTTCTTT. Residues: CASSQDLNTEAFF.

Only one count was recorded for this clone. This rearrangement joins TRBV7-9 to TRBJ2-2, with a possible D match to TRBD2 (6 bases). CDR3 size: 15 residues. Trimming left V 5 bases short and J 7 bases short, with 17 bases between. The germline V gene has CDR1 SEHNR and CDR2 FQNEAQ (reference sequence). DNA for the CDR3: TGTGCCAGCAGCCGGGGGTTCGGGAGTGGCGGGGAGCTGTTTTTT. Translation gives CASSRGFGSGGELFF.

The chain joins TRBV7-6 to TRBJ2-7, with 11 bases identical to TRBD1. J was trimmed by 6 bases and V by 5 bases; bases with no gene match: 12. The germline V gene encodes CDR1 SGHVS and CDR2 FNYEAQ. This CDR3 spans 16 amino acids. CDR3 nucleotides: TGTGCCAGCAGCGACGGCTTGTGGACAGGGGGCGGCGAGCAGTACTTC. As protein: CASSDGLWTGGGEQYF.

This clone showed up just a few times. The chain is built from TRBV6-4 and TRBJ2-7; 8 nucleotides match TRBD1. The germline gives CDR1 MRHNA, CDR2 SNTAGT. The CDR3 runs to 13 residues. The J segment lost 6 bases and the V segment lost 4 bases, leaving 5 bases of the junction unmatched. CDR3 nucleotides: TGTGCCAGCAGTGTCGGACAGGGCCTCGAGCAGTACTTC. The encoded protein is CASSVGQGLEQYF.

This chain joins TRBV4-1 and TRBJ2-6, with 7 bases lining up with TRBD1. This CDR3 has 17 amino acids. CDR1 and CDR2 (germline): MGHRA, YSYEKL. The junction had 4 bases not matched to a gene; V was cut back by 0 bases and J by 2 bases. Here the CDR3 reads CASSQDRGLAGANVLTF. The CDR3, as DNA: TGCGCCAGCAGCCAAGACAGGGGGTTGGCTGGGGCCAACGTCCTGACTTTC.

The rearrangement joins TRBV6-5 to TRBJ2-3, with a weak D call TRBD2 (6 bases). Germline V lookup: CDR1 MNHEY, CDR2 SVGAGI. The V and J ends lost 5 bases and 4 bases respectively, with 10 bases between them. The CDR3 is 13 residues long. The chain's CDR3 is CASSTSGADTQYF. The CDR3 DNA reads TGTGCCAGCAGTACCTCGGGAGCAGATACGCAGTATTTT.

This rearrangement joins TRBV2 to TRBJ2-2, with TRBD2 matching over 7 bases. The CDR3 has 15 amino acids. The germline V gene encodes CDR1 SNHLY and CDR2 FYNNEI. With V trimmed by 6 bases and J by 4 bases, 8 bases remained unmatched. The CDR3 spells CASSPGWGGTGELFF. In nucleotides, the CDR3 is TGTGCCAGCAGCCCCGGGTGGGGGGGCACCGGGGAGCTGTTTTTT.

V and J are TRBV6-6 and TRBJ2-1; 15 bases map to TRBD2. This CDR3 comprises 15 residues. V shed 7 bases and J 5 bases; nucleotides not matched to a gene: 3. The germline gives CDR1 MNHNY, CDR2 SVGAGI (reference sequence). CDR3 in DNA: TGTGCCAGCACCGGACTAGCGGGAGGGGACAATGAGCAGTTCTTC. Translated: CASTGLAGGDNEQFF.

The chain employs TRBV7-6 and TRBJ2-7, with D tentatively TRBD1 (6 bases). This CDR3 contains 14 residues. Germline CDR1 SGHVS, CDR2 FNYEAQ. Trimming took 3 bases from V and 2 from J, leaving 11 bases between them. CDR3 protein: CASSLTTGTYEQYF. Written as DNA, the CDR3 is TGTGCCAGCAGCTTGACGACAGGAACCTACGAGCAGTACTTC.

In nucleotides, the CDR3 is TGTGCCAGTAGTGCCCTTCAAGCGGGTGGCGAGCAGTACTTC. Its protein is CASSALQAGGEQYF. The chain joins TRBV19 to TRBJ2-7; tentatively, D is TRBD2 (6 bases). The V end was cut by 5 bases, the J end by 6 bases, with 17 bases between. The germline gives CDR1 LNHDA, CDR2 SQIVND (reference sequence). CDR3 length: 14 residues.

The chain employs TRBV5-4 and TRBJ2-3; TRBD2 agrees at 9 bases. The CDR3 has 17 amino acids. V lost 6 bases and J lost 2; bases outside the gene matches: 13. In germline, CDR1 is SGHNT, CDR2 YYREEE (reference sequence). In DNA, the CDR3 is TGTGCCAGCAACCCCGGAGGGACTAGCAGCCTCACAGATACGCAGTATTTT. Its translation is CASNPGGTSSLTDTQYF.

The chain combines TRBV7-2 with TRBJ2-1, with TRBD2 matching over 7 bases. CDR3 length: 15 residues. V shed 3 bases, J shed 7 bases, and the junction held 9 bases outside the gene matches. The V gene's germline CDR1 is SGHTA and CDR2 FQGNSA. CDR3 sequence reads: CASSFMGGSRNEQFF. The CDR3 DNA follows: TGTGCCAGCAGCTTTATGGGCGGGAGTAGAAATGAGCAGTTCTTC.

This chain connects TRBV4-1 to TRBJ2-7; TRBD2 matches at 7 bases. V was clipped by 4 bases and J by 3 bases; unmatched bases: 9. The V gene's germline CDR1 is MGHRA and CDR2 YSYEKL. The CDR3 has 15 residues. CDR3 in DNA: TGCGCCAGCAGCCGGCAGGGAGGGGAGTTCTACGAGCAGTACTTC. As protein: CASSRQGGEFYEQYF.

V usage is TRBV7-2 and J usage is TRBJ2-1, with TRBD2 matching over 7 bases. This CDR3 has 14 amino acids. In germline, CDR1 is SGHTA, CDR2 FQGNSA. Unmatched junction bases numbered 2, after V lost 1 base and J lost 5 bases. The CDR3 nucleotides read TGTGCCAGCAGCTTAGAGCTAGCGGACAATGAGCAGTTCTTC. The encoded protein is CASSLELADNEQFF. Combining the CDR3 with reference TRBV7-2 and TRBJ2-1 gives the whole variable domain GAGVSQSPSNKVTEKGKDVELRCDPISGHTALYWYRQSLGQGLEFLIYFQGNSAPDKSGLPSDRFSAERTGGSVSTLTIQRTQQEDSAVYLCASSLELADNEQFFGPGTRLTVL.